These T cell receptor beta chains were read from a single sample in a study of T-cell memory formation after mild COVID-19. TCRdb called the 5' RACE reads again in MiXCR, with one record for every CDR3 protein. The table includes 500,000 to 650,000 distinct CDR3 sequences, roughly 21% detected once. The sequencing input was PBMCs or a T cell subset sorted from them (not recorded which). The receptors derive from an adult woman who had mild COVID-19 (a few samples of this study predate the infection). Cell type and time point are not known. Both conserved end residues are part of each CDR3. A D gene is named only where the DNA matches it firmly. Clone size is shown for a subset of rows, as once, few, many or a class of expanded clone.

v_call: TRBV25-1; j_call: TRBJ1-1; clone_size: few; d_call: .; cdr3_nt: TGTGCCAGCAGTGAATACACCGGGACGGAGAACACTGAAGCTTTCTTT; cdr3_aa: CASSEYTGTENTEAFF
v_call: TRBV5-1; j_call: TRBJ2-3; clone_size: .; d_call: .; cdr3_nt: TGCGCCAGCCAAAACCTAGCCATCACAGATACGCAGTATTTT; cdr3_aa: CASQNLAITDTQYF
v_call: TRBV5-6; j_call: TRBJ2-7; clone_size: few; d_call: .; cdr3_nt: TGTGCCAGCACCCTCGGCACCTTCTCCTACGAGCAGTACTTC; cdr3_aa: CASTLGTFSYEQYF
v_call: TRBV5-1; j_call: TRBJ1-4; clone_size: .; d_call: .; cdr3_nt: TGCGCCAGCAGCTTGTCAACAACTAATGAAAAACTGTTTTTT; cdr3_aa: CASSLSTTNEKLFF
v_call: TRBV12-3/TRBV12-4; j_call: TRBJ2-1; clone_size: few; d_call: .; cdr3_nt: TGTGCCAGCATCCCTAGCGAAATCCGCTACAATGAGCAGTTCTTC; cdr3_aa: CASIPSEIRYNEQFF
v_call: TRBV5-6; j_call: TRBJ2-3; clone_size: .; d_call: .; cdr3_nt: TGTGCCAGCTCCGTCTATAGCACAGATACGCAGTATTTT; cdr3_aa: CASSVYSTDTQYF
v_call: TRBV7-9; j_call: TRBJ2-7; clone_size: .; d_call: .; cdr3_nt: TGTGCCAGCAGCTTGGCGGGACAGAGGTGGAGGGGCCTGTACTTC; cdr3_aa: CASSLAGQRWRGLYF
v_call: TRBV6-5; j_call: TRBJ2-5; clone_size: once; d_call: .; cdr3_nt: TGTGCCAGCAGTTACTCTTCCGGGAGCGGGGAGACCCAGTACTTC; cdr3_aa: CASSYSSGSGETQYF
v_call: TRBV7-9; j_call: TRBJ2-3; clone_size: few; d_call: TRBD1; cdr3_nt: TGTGCCAGCAGCCTGGGACAGACGCGCACAGATACGCAGTATTTT; cdr3_aa: CASSLGQTRTDTQYF
v_call: TRBV7-9; j_call: TRBJ2-7; clone_size: .; d_call: .; cdr3_nt: TGTGCCAGCAGCCAAGCGGACGGCTCCTACGAGCAGTACTTC; cdr3_aa: CASSQADGSYEQYF
v_call: TRBV5-1; j_call: TRBJ1-1; clone_size: .; d_call: TRBD1; cdr3_nt: TGCGCCAGCAGCTTGGGGGACAGGACCTCACGTCGGAACACTGAAGCTTTCTTT; cdr3_aa: CASSLGDRTSRRNTEAFF
v_call: TRBV27; j_call: TRBJ1-2; clone_size: .; d_call: .; cdr3_nt: TGTGCCAGCAGTTTATCTGGCAGTGGCTATGGCTACACCTTC; cdr3_aa: CASSLSGSGYGYTF
v_call: TRBV24-1; j_call: TRBJ2-3; clone_size: .; d_call: TRBD1; cdr3_nt: TGTGCCACCAGTGGACTCCGGGACAGGGAGGCAGATACGCAGTATTTT; cdr3_aa: CATSGLRDREADTQYF
v_call: TRBV20-1; j_call: TRBJ1-1; clone_size: .; d_call: .; cdr3_nt: TGCAGGGGAGCACAGGGCTCATACACTGAAGCTTTCTTT; cdr3_aa: CRGAQGSYTEAFF
v_call: TRBV6-1; j_call: TRBJ2-5; clone_size: .; d_call: .; cdr3_nt: TGTGCCAGCAATCTGCTTGGGAGCGGAGGACAAGAGACCCAGTACTTC; cdr3_aa: CASNLLGSGGQETQYF
v_call: TRBV4-1; j_call: TRBJ1-2; clone_size: few; d_call: .; cdr3_nt: TGCGCCAGCAGCCAACTGGCAGGGTCGGATGGCTACACCTTC; cdr3_aa: CASSQLAGSDGYTF
v_call: TRBV7-2; j_call: TRBJ1-2; clone_size: few; d_call: .; cdr3_nt: TGTGCCAGCAGCTTAGGGGGTCGAAGTCCCTATGGCTACACCTTC; cdr3_aa: CASSLGGRSPYGYTF
v_call: TRBV7-9; j_call: TRBJ2-6; clone_size: .; d_call: .; cdr3_nt: TGTGCCAGCAGCTCCCTCGCCTCTGGGGCCAACGTCCTGACTTTC; cdr3_aa: CASSSLASGANVLTF
v_call: TRBV20-1; j_call: TRBJ2-3; clone_size: few; d_call: TRBD2; cdr3_nt: TGCAGTGCTAGAGACAGGGAGGGAACAGATACGCAGTATTTT; cdr3_aa: CSARDREGTDTQYF
v_call: TRBV6-5; j_call: TRBJ2-7; clone_size: few; d_call: .; cdr3_nt: TGTGCCAGCAGTTACTTGGGGACGGAATACGAGCAGTACTTC; cdr3_aa: CASSYLGTEYEQYF
v_call: TRBV27; j_call: TRBJ2-1; clone_size: few; d_call: .; cdr3_nt: TGTGCCAGCAGTTTTTATTCTAGCAGAAACAATGAGCAGTTCTTC; cdr3_aa: CASSFYSSRNNEQFF
v_call: TRBV6-1; j_call: TRBJ1-5; clone_size: .; d_call: TRBD1; cdr3_nt: TGTGCCAGCAGTGAAGGAGCAGGGGGGAAGCCCCAGCATTTT; cdr3_aa: CASSEGAGGKPQHF
v_call: TRBV20-1; j_call: TRBJ2-3; clone_size: few; d_call: .; cdr3_nt: TGCAGTGCTAGAGTGGGGGCAGGGGCAGATACGCAGTATTTT; cdr3_aa: CSARVGAGADTQYF
v_call: TRBV5-8; j_call: TRBJ2-2; clone_size: .; d_call: TRBD1; cdr3_nt: TGTGCCAGCAGCAGGGGACAGTTTAACACCGGGGAGCTGTTTTTT; cdr3_aa: CASSRGQFNTGELFF
v_call: TRBV20-1; j_call: TRBJ2-5; clone_size: few; d_call: TRBD1; cdr3_nt: TGCAGTGCTAGAGACGAACGACAGGGGAACCAAGAGACCCAGTACTTC; cdr3_aa: CSARDERQGNQETQYF
v_call: TRBV29-1; j_call: TRBJ2-5; clone_size: few; d_call: TRBD2; cdr3_nt: TGCAGCGTTGAAGGAGAACTAGCGGGAGTTCTAACCCAGTACTTC; cdr3_aa: CSVEGELAGVLTQYF
v_call: TRBV7-3; j_call: TRBJ1-1; clone_size: .; d_call: .; cdr3_nt: TGTGCCAGCAGCTTAAGTGCTAACAGTGAAGCTTTCTTT; cdr3_aa: CASSLSANSEAFF
v_call: TRBV4-1; j_call: TRBJ1-5; clone_size: few; d_call: .; cdr3_nt: TGCGCCAGCAGCCAAGGGGAGGGTAGCTATCAGCCCCAGCATTTT; cdr3_aa: CASSQGEGSYQPQHF
v_call: TRBV12-3/TRBV12-4; j_call: TRBJ2-2; clone_size: few; d_call: .; cdr3_nt: TGTGCCAGCAGTTACCCAGGGAAATCAAACACCGGGGAGCTGTTTTTT; cdr3_aa: CASSYPGKSNTGELFF
v_call: TRBV6-6; j_call: TRBJ2-2; clone_size: few; d_call: .; cdr3_nt: TGTGCCAGCAGTTACTCGACAGCTAACACCGGGGAGCTGTTTTTT; cdr3_aa: CASSYSTANTGELFF
v_call: TRBV11-2; j_call: TRBJ2-7; clone_size: .; d_call: .; cdr3_nt: TGTGCCAGCAGCCAAGACGTGGTAGGCGAGCAGTACTTC; cdr3_aa: CASSQDVVGEQYF
v_call: TRBV7-6; j_call: TRBJ2-2; clone_size: few; d_call: .; cdr3_nt: TGTGCCAGCAGGCCAGCCGAGGGGGAGCTGTTTTTT; cdr3_aa: CASRPAEGELFF
v_call: TRBV25-1; j_call: TRBJ2-7; clone_size: few; d_call: .; cdr3_nt: TGTGCCAGCAGTGATGGGGAGACAGTCGCCGAGCAGTACTTC; cdr3_aa: CASSDGETVAEQYF
v_call: TRBV9; j_call: TRBJ2-7; clone_size: few; d_call: .; cdr3_nt: TGTGCCAGCAGCGTAGCTCCCGACTACGAGCAGTACTTC; cdr3_aa: CASSVAPDYEQYF
v_call: TRBV11-2; j_call: TRBJ1-5; clone_size: few; d_call: .; cdr3_nt: TGTGCCAGCAGCTCCCACAGAAATCAGCCCCAGCATTTT; cdr3_aa: CASSSHRNQPQHF
v_call: TRBV5-1; j_call: TRBJ1-5; clone_size: .; d_call: TRBD1; cdr3_nt: TGCGCCAGCAGCCCCCGGACAGGGACTCAGCCCCAGCATTTT; cdr3_aa: CASSPRTGTQPQHF
v_call: TRBV15; j_call: TRBJ2-1; clone_size: few; d_call: TRBD2; cdr3_nt: TGTGCCACCAGCAGAGAGCTAGCGGGATACAATGAGCAGTTCTTC; cdr3_aa: CATSRELAGYNEQFF
v_call: TRBV2; j_call: TRBJ1-2; clone_size: few; d_call: .; cdr3_nt: TGTGCCAGCAGTGTAAGGGCAGGGGACCCGAGGGGCTATGGCTACACCTTC; cdr3_aa: CASSVRAGDPRGYGYTF
v_call: TRBV6-5; j_call: TRBJ2-7; clone_size: few; d_call: TRBD2; cdr3_nt: TGTGCCAGCAGTTACTTCAGCGGGGGGGGCTACGAGCAGTACTTC; cdr3_aa: CASSYFSGGGYEQYF
v_call: TRBV3-2; j_call: TRBJ2-7; clone_size: once; d_call: .; cdr3_nt: TGTGCCAGCAGCCAAGTGGGGACAGGCCTCTGGTACTTC; cdr3_aa: CASSQVGTGLWYF
v_call: TRBV30; j_call: TRBJ2-2; clone_size: few; d_call: TRBD2; cdr3_nt: TGTGCCTGGAGTCCCCCTACTAGAAGCGGGGGGGCCAGAACCGGGGAGCTGTTTTTT; cdr3_aa: CAWSPPTRSGGARTGELFF
v_call: TRBV9; j_call: TRBJ2-2; clone_size: .; d_call: TRBD2; cdr3_nt: TGTGCCAGCAGCGTAAATTTCCGGGAGGGAAACACCGGGGAGCTGTTTTTT; cdr3_aa: CASSVNFREGNTGELFF
v_call: TRBV7-8; j_call: TRBJ2-1; clone_size: few; d_call: TRBD1; cdr3_nt: TGTGCCAGCAGCTTAGGCGGACAGGGTGTCCAGGGTTTC; cdr3_aa: CASSLGGQGVQGF
v_call: TRBV7-8; j_call: TRBJ2-5; clone_size: .; d_call: .; cdr3_nt: TGTGCCAGCAGCTTAAGGCGGATCCAAGAGACCCAGTACTTC; cdr3_aa: CASSLRRIQETQYF
v_call: TRBV6-5; j_call: TRBJ1-2; clone_size: .; d_call: .; cdr3_nt: TGTGCCAGCAGTTACTCGACGGATCGGGTCAGGGTACCTAAAGTCTATGGCTACACCTTC; cdr3_aa: CASSYSTDRVRVPKVYGYTF
v_call: TRBV20-1; j_call: TRBJ1-2; clone_size: few; d_call: .; cdr3_nt: TGCAGTGCTACCGGTTCAGTCGTCGGCTACACCTTC; cdr3_aa: CSATGSVVGYTF
v_call: TRBV4-1; j_call: TRBJ2-3; clone_size: .; d_call: TRBD1; cdr3_nt: TGCGCCAGCAGCCTGCGACAGGGTTTGGATACGCAGTATTTT; cdr3_aa: CASSLRQGLDTQYF
v_call: TRBV12-3/TRBV12-4; j_call: TRBJ2-1; clone_size: .; d_call: .; cdr3_nt: TGTGCCAGCAGAATGAACCGGGACCACAATGAGCAGTTCTTC; cdr3_aa: CASRMNRDHNEQFF
v_call: TRBV6-6; j_call: TRBJ1-5; clone_size: .; d_call: .; cdr3_nt: TGTGCCAGTCAACGGGGGCAGGAGCAGCCCCAGCATTTT; cdr3_aa: CASQRGQEQPQHF